This T cell receptor (beta chain) was profiled in a study of response to subunit inactivated influenza vaccine. The germline V and J ends were trimmed by 0 bases and 6 bases, with 11 bases remaining between them. Germline V gene data show CDR1 as LGHNA and CDR2 as YSLEER. The CDR3 has 14 amino acids. Findings of the study overall: A suggestion made by the authors is that each seasonal influenza vaccination recruits few new T cells.

At least ten counts were recorded for this clonotype. Antigen unknown. One entry per CDR3 protein, called by TCRdb with MiXCR from the RT-PCR reads. The data contain 590,000 or so distinct CDR3 sequences, roughly 15% of them singletons. The sequencing here drew on PBMCs from blood, taken about 14 days before vaccination. The receptor comes from a man over 45 who received an inactivated influenza vaccine. The rearrangement uses TRBV4-3 and TRBJ1-1, with no clear D. The CDR3 is CASSQDRSFPEAFF. CDR3 in DNA: TGCGCCAGCAGCCAAGATAGGAGTTTTCCTGAAGCTTTCTTT.